This is a list of T cell receptor beta chains from one sample in a study of shared clonotypes between healthy human individuals. The assay was immunoSEQ multiplex PCR, and TCRdb's table has in-frame clones only and misses some. The data contain some 2.1 million clones, 93% of them singletons. The source material was naive CD8+ T cells from PBMCs. All receptors derive from a man aged 18 to 30 in good health. Some clones in this sample may be carry-over from other donors' samples. Each CDR3 is given with its conserved first and last residue. Fields, in order: V gene, clone size, D gene, J gene, CDR3 DNA, CDR3 protein. A D gene is named only where the DNA matches it firmly. Part of the rows lack a size; the others show once, few, many or a class for expanded clones.

>TRBV6-4|-|TRBD2|TRBJ2-4
TGTGCCAGCAGTGACTCGGGGACTAGGGAGAACATTCAGTACTTC
CASSDSGTRENIQYF
>TRBV29-1|-|-|TRBJ2-1
TGCAGCCCCTGGACAAATAACAATGAGCAGTTCTTC
CSPWTNNNEQFF
>TRBV7-2|-|TRBD1|TRBJ2-1
TGTGCCAGCAGCTCTGACAGGGGCCCCTCCTACAATGAGCAGTTCTTC
CASSSDRGPSYNEQFF
>TRBV7-9|-|TRBD1|TRBJ2-7
TGTGCCAGCAGCTACCGGGACAGCCTATCCTACGAGCAGTACTTC
CASSYRDSLSYEQYF
>TRBV28|-|-|TRBJ2-2
TGTGCCAGCAGCCCTTACACCGGGGAGCTGTTTTTT
CASSPYTGELFF
>TRBV7-9|-|-|TRBJ2-3
TGTGCCTTACGGAAGACTAGCACAGATACGCAGTATTTT
CALRKTSTDTQYF
>TRBV4-1|-|TRBD1|TRBJ2-7
TGCGCCAGCAGCCAAGTGTCAGGGGGCATTAGGTCCGAGCAGTACTTC
CASSQVSGGIRSEQYF
>TRBV27|-|TRBD2|TRBJ2-1
TGTGCCAGCAGTTTCCAACTAGCGGGAGTCGATGAGCAGTTCTTC
CASSFQLAGVDEQFF
>TRBV19|-|TRBD1|TRBJ1-1
TGTGCCAGTAGTATGGTGGGTGTCCCGGGACAGGGGATGAACACTGAAGCTTTCTTT
CASSMVGVPGQGMNTEAFF
>TRBV25-1|once|TRBD1|TRBJ2-7
TGTGCCAGCAGTGATCGGACAGGGAACTACGAGCAGTACTTC
CASSDRTGNYEQYF
>TRBV18|-|TRBD1|TRBJ1-4
TGTGCCAGCTCATCACAGGGGTCGGCAACTAATGAAAAACTGTTTTTT
CASSSQGSATNEKLFF
>TRBV30|once|-|TRBJ1-1
TGTGCCTGGAGTGTAAGTTGGTTGGTGAGGACTGAAGCTTTCTTT
CAWSVSWLVRTEAFF
>TRBV28|-|TRBD2|TRBJ2-7
TGTGCCAGCAGTTTTGCGGGAGGGCCTGACGAGCAGTACTTC
CASSFAGGPDEQYF
>TRBV5-1|-|TRBD1|TRBJ1-1
TGCGCCAGCAGCTTGATCGGGACAGGTCTGAACACTGAAGCTTTCTTT
CASSLIGTGLNTEAFF
>TRBV19|-|TRBD1|TRBJ2-1
TGTGCCAGTAGTATTACAGGGGGAAATGAGCAGTTCTTC
CASSITGGNEQFF
>TRBV4-2|-|TRBD2|TRBJ2-3
TGTGCCACCCCCACTAGCGGATGCACAGATACGCAGTATTTT
CATPTSGCTDTQYF
>TRBV7-9|-|-|TRBJ1-1
TGTGCCAGCAGCTCACCAGGACTAAGTCGGAACACTGAAGCTTTCTTT
CASSSPGLSRNTEAFF
>TRBV11-3|-|-|TRBJ2-1
TGTGCCAGCAGCTTAGGTAGCAGTGCGGCCTACAATGAGCAGTTCTTC
CASSLGSSAAYNEQFF
>TRBV5-1|-|TRBD1|TRBJ2-2
TGCGCCAGCAGCTTGGAGGCTCGACAGGGAACCGGGGAGCTGTTTTTT
CASSLEARQGTGELFF
>TRBV29-1|once|-|TRBJ2-2
TGCAGCGTTTTAATCCCCGGGAGACTGACCGGGGAGCTGTTTTTT
CSVLIPGRLTGELFF
>TRBV4-3|-|TRBD1|TRBJ1-4
TGCGCCAGCAGCCAGCTGACAGGGGGCAATACTAATGAAAAACTGTTTTTT
CASSQLTGGNTNEKLFF
>TRBV7-9|-|-|TRBJ2-2
TGTGCCAGCAGCTGGCGCGGTCAGGTGCAGGGCGGGGAGCTGTTTTTT
CASSWRGQVQGGELFF
>TRBV11-3|-|-|TRBJ2-2
TGTGCCAGCAGCCCCAAGAGGGCCGGTAACGGGGAGCTGTTTTTT
CASSPKRAGNGELFF
>TRBV19|-|TRBD1|TRBJ1-5
TGTGCCAGTAGTATCGCGACAGGGGGCAGCAATCAGCCCCAGCATTTT
CASSIATGGSNQPQHF
>TRBV27|-|-|TRBJ1-4
TGTGCCAGCAGGGCAGGGAGGAATGAAAAACTGTTTTTT
CASRAGRNEKLFF
>TRBV13|-|-|TRBJ1-4
TGTGCCAGCAGCCTAAGCCCGAAAGCGAATGAAAAACTGTTTTTT
CASSLSPKANEKLFF
>TRBV2|-|-|TRBJ2-2
TGTGCCAGATTACGGGAATCCGGGGAGCTGTTTTTT
CARLRESGELFF
>TRBV6-1|-|-|TRBJ2-5
TGTGCCAGCAGTGAAGCACAGACATACCTTCAAGAGACCCAGTACTTC
CASSEAQTYLQETQYF
>TRBV28|-|-|TRBJ2-2
TGTGCCAGCCGTCCGGGGGAACTAACCGAGGAGCTGTTTTTT
CASRPGELTEELFF
>TRBV6-6|-|TRBD2|TRBJ2-3
TGTGCCAGCGAACTAGCGGGAGAGGGCACAGATACGCAGTATTTT
CASELAGEGTDTQYF
>TRBV19|-|-|TRBJ2-7
TGTGCCAGTAGTATCCGATTCCTCTACGAGCAGTACTTC
CASSIRFLYEQYF
>TRBV19|-|TRBD2|TRBJ2-1
TGTGCCAGTAGTGTACTAGCGGAGAGGTACAATGAGCAGTTCTTC
CASSVLAERYNEQFF
>TRBV27|-|-|TRBJ2-7
TGTGCCAGCAGTTTATCGACCTCCCCAAGGGAGCAGTACTTC
CASSLSTSPREQYF
>TRBV29-1|-|-|TRBJ2-1
TGCAGCGTCTTCAGGGACCCAGGAGGAAATGAGCAGTTCTTC
CSVFRDPGGNEQFF
>TRBV7-9|-|TRBD2|TRBJ2-1
TGTGCCAGCAGCGCCGGACTAGCGGGAGGTCGGGTGTCCTACAATGAGCAGTTCTTC
CASSAGLAGGRVSYNEQFF
>TRBV11-2|-|-|TRBJ2-1
TGTGCCAGCAGCTTGCCTAGCCGATACAATGAGCAGTTCTTC
CASSLPSRYNEQFF
>TRBV27|-|-|TRBJ2-7
TGTGCCAGCAGTTGGACGCCCCGGGGCCAAAACGAGCAGTACTTC
CASSWTPRGQNEQYF
>TRBV10-3|-|TRBD2|TRBJ2-1
TGTGCCATCAGTGAGCCGGGACTAGCGGTAGGGAGCTCCTACAATGAGCAGTTCTTC
CAISEPGLAVGSSYNEQFF
>TRBV29-1|-|TRBD2|TRBJ2-7
TGCAGCGTTCGACTAGCGGGCCCCCACGAGCAGTACTTC
CSVRLAGPHEQYF
>TRBV5-1|-|-|TRBJ2-7
TGCGCCAGCTCAAGCCGGGATCCTTTGGACTACGAGCAGTACTTC
CASSSRDPLDYEQYF
>TRBV29-1|-|-|TRBJ2-7
TGCAGCGTTCGCGCAGGGACAAGCTACGAGCAGTACTTC
CSVRAGTSYEQYF
>TRBV14|-|TRBD2|TRBJ2-7
TGTGCCAGCAGCCAAATACTAGCGGCCTTACAAGAGCAGTACTTC
CASSQILAALQEQYF
>TRBV11-2|-|-|TRBJ1-1
TGTGCCAGCAGCCCTACTGGGACTTCTTCCCGGAACACTGAAGCTTTCTTT
CASSPTGTSSRNTEAFF
>TRBV7-3|-|-|TRBJ2-6
TGTGCCAGCAGCTCCCGGACAGGGAGGGGCTCTGGGGCCAACGTCCTGACTTTC
CASSSRTGRGSGANVLTF
>TRBV21-1|-|-|TRBJ2-4
TGTGCCAGCACCCAAGTGGGGACAGGGCCTACCATTCAGTACTTC
CASTQVGTGPTIQYF
>TRBV7-3|-|TRBD2|TRBJ2-5
TGTGCCAGCAGCTTAGGACTAGCGGGAGGGAGGGAGACCCAGTACTTC
CASSLGLAGGRETQYF
>TRBV28|-|-|TRBJ2-3
TGTGCCAGCAGTTTGTTGTTAGCGGACACAGATACGCAGTATTTT
CASSLLLADTDTQYF
>TRBV11-2|-|TRBD2|TRBJ2-1
TGTGCCAGCAGCTTTAGCGGGGGAAATGAGCAGTTCTTC
CASSFSGGNEQFF
>TRBV10-2|-|TRBD1|TRBJ1-2
TGCGCCAGCAAAGAACGGACAGGGTACTATGGCTACACCTTC
CASKERTGYYGYTF
>TRBV28|-|-|TRBJ2-7
TGTGCCAGCAGTTTTAGCCCTCAGATACGGACCTACGAGCAGTACTTC
CASSFSPQIRTYEQYF
>TRBV4-1|-|TRBD1|TRBJ2-7
TGCGCCAGCAGCCAGCAGGACAGGACTTCCTACGAGCAGTACTTC
CASSQQDRTSYEQYF
>TRBV7-9|-|-|TRBJ1-2
TGTGCCAGCAGCTTATCTGGGTTCGGGGTTGGGGGCTACACCTTC
CASSLSGFGVGGYTF
>TRBV6-5|-|-|TRBJ2-7
TGTGCCAGCAGCTATCTGGACGAGCAGTACTTC
CASSYLDEQYF
>TRBV4-2|-|-|TRBJ2-1
TGTGCCAGCAGCCAAGAAGGTTCGTGGAGCTCCTACAATGAGCAGTTCTTC
CASSQEGSWSSYNEQFF
>TRBV27|-|-|TRBJ2-7
TGTGCCAGCAGTCCACGTGGGCCCCCAAGTTATACCTACGAGCAGTACTTC
CASSPRGPPSYTYEQYF